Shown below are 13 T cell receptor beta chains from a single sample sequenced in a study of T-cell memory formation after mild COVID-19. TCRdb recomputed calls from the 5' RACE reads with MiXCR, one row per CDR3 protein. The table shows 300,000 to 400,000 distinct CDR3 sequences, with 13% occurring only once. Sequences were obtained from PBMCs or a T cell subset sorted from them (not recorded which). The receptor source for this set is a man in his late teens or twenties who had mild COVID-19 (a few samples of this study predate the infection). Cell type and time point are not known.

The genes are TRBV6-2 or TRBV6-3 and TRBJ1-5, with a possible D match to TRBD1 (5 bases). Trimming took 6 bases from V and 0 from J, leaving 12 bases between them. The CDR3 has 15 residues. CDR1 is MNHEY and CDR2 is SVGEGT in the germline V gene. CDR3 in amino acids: CASRKQGISNQPQHF. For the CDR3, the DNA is TGTGCCAGCAGAAAGCAGGGTATTAGCAATCAGCCCCAGCATTTT.

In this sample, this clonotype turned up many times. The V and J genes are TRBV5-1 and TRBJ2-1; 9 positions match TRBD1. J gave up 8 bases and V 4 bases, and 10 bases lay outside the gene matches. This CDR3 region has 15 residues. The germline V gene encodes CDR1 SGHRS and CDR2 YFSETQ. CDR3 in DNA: TGCGCCAGCAGCGCACAGGGGGCCCATGGGGATGAGCAGTTCTTC. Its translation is CASSAQGAHGDEQFF.

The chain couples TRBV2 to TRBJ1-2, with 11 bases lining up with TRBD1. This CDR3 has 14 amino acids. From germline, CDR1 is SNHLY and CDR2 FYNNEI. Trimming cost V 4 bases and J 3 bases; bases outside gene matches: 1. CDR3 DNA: TGTGCCAGCAGTGGGACAGGGGGCTACTATGGCTACACCTTC. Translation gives CASSGTGGYYGYTF.

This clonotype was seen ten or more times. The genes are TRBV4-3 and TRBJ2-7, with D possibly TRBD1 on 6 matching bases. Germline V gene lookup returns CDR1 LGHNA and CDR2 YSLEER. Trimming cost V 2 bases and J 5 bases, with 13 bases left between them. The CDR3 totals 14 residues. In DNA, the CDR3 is TGCGCCAGCAGCCAACACAGGGAGAACAACGAGCAGTACTTC. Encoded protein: CASSQHRENNEQYF.

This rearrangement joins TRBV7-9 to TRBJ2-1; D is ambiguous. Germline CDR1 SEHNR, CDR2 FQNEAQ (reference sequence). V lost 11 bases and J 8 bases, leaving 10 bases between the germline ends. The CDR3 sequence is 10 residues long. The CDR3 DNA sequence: TGTGCCGTCGCTCCCCATGAGCAGTTCTTC. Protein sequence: CAVAPHEQFF.

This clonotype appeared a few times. The CDR3 sequence is CASRRTGDNTEAFF. For the CDR3, the DNA is TGTGCCAGCAGACGGACAGGGGATAACACTGAAGCTTTCTTT. The chain is built from TRBV5-6 and TRBJ1-1, with 9 bases that match TRBD1. CDR3 length equals 14 residues. The V and J ends lost 5 bases and 2 bases, in that order; junction bases with no gene match: 4. Germline V gene lookup returns CDR1 SGHDT and CDR2 YYEEEE.

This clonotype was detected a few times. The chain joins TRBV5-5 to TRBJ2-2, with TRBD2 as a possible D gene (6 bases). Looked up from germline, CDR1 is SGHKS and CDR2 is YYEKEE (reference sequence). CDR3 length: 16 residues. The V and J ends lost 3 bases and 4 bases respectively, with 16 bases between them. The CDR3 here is CASSSRGTLSTGELFF. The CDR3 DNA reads TGTGCCAGCAGCTCCCGGGGGACCCTTTCCACCGGGGAGCTGTTTTTT.

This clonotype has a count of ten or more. This chain's CDR3 is CASSTRQGGSYGYTF. The CDR3 nucleotides are TGTGCCAGCAGTACAAGACAGGGAGGTAGCTATGGCTACACCTTC. The chain uses TRBV12-3 or TRBV12-4 and TRBJ1-2; 7 bases line up with TRBD1. The CDR3 length is 15 residues. After removal of 5 bases from V and 4 bases from J, the junction contained 10 bases not matched to a gene.

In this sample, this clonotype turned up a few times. Here the CDR3 DNA reads TGTGCCAGCAGTTTACTCGAGTCGCCCACCACAGATACGCAGTATTTT. Protein sequence: CASSLLESPTTDTQYF. The chain combines TRBV12-3 or TRBV12-4 with TRBJ2-3; no definite D call. The V and J ends lost 2 bases and 2 bases respectively, with 14 bases between them. The CDR3 is 16 residues long.

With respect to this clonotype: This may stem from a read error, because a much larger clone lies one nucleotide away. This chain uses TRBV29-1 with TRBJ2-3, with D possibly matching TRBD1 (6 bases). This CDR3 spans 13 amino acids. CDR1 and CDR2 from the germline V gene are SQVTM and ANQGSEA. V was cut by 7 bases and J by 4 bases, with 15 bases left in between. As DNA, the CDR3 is TGCAGCGCGGACAGTGGGCAGGCAGATACGCAGTATTTT. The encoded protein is CSADSGQADTQYF.

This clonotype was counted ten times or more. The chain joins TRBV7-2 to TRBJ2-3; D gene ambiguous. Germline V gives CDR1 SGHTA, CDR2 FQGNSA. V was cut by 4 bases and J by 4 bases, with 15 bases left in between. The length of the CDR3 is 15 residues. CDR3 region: CASSSWTSGADTQYF. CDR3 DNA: TGTGCCAGCAGCTCCTGGACCTCGGGCGCAGATACGCAGTATTTT.

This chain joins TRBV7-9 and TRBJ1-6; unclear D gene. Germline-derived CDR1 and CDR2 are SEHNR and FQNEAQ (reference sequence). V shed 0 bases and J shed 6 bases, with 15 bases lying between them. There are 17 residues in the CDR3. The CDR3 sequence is CASSLARLEGVNSPLHF. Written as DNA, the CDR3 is TGTGCCAGCAGCTTAGCGCGTTTGGAAGGCGTTAATTCACCCCTCCACTTT.

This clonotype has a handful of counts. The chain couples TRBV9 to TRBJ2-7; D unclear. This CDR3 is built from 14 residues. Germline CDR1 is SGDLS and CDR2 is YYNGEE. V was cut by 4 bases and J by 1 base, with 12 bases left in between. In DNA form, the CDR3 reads TGTGCCAGCAGCCCAAATTTCGGGTCCTACGAGCAGTACTTC. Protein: CASSPNFGSYEQYF.